This is a list of T cell receptor beta chains from one sample in a study of blood T cell repertoires in COVID-19. The table came from immunoSEQ multiplex PCR; TCRdb's copy has only in-frame clones and leaves some out. The data contain approximately 210,000 clones, around 82% of them singletons. The sequenced sample was PBMCs or T cells enriched from blood (not recorded which). The receptors come from a man between 25 and 39 years old with acute COVID-19. The CDR3 runs from the conserved cysteine through the conserved F or W. The D gene is left open where the match is weak. Not every row has a clone size; where given, it reads once, few, many or a size class.

D,V,size,J,DNA,CDR3
TRBD2,TRBV9,many,TRBJ2-5,TGTGCCAGCAGCCGGACTAGCGGGGGGCTGGGGGGTCAAGAGACCCAGTACTTC,CASSRTSGGLGGQETQYF
.,TRBV7-2,.,TRBJ2-7,TGTGCCAGCAGTTTCCCGGACAGAACCTACGAGCAGTACTTC,CASSFPDRTYEQYF
.,TRBV19,.,TRBJ1-5,TGTGCCAGTAGTATAATCCCGAATCAGCCCCAGCATTTT,CASSIIPNQPQHF
TRBD1,TRBV6-5,.,TRBJ1-1,TGTGCCAGCAGGACTCTATCAGGGGGGAACACTGAAGCTTTCTTT,CASRTLSGGNTEAFF
TRBD1,TRBV12-3/TRBV12-4,.,TRBJ1-4,TGTGCCAGCAGTCGGGGACAGAGAGAAAAACTGTTTTTT,CASSRGQREKLFF
.,TRBV11-1,.,TRBJ2-7,TGTGCCAGCAGCTTAGCGATTGCGGGGATGGCGTACGAGCAGTACTTC,CASSLAIAGMAYEQYF
TRBD2,TRBV5-4,.,TRBJ2-5,TGTGCCAGCAGCTGGACTAGCGGGGGGGCCGCGGAGACCCAGTACTTC,CASSWTSGGAAETQYF
TRBD1,TRBV10-3,.,TRBJ1-5,TGTGCCACCCGGGACAGTTTAGCGGGCAATCAGCCCCAGCATTTT,CATRDSLAGNQPQHF
TRBD2,TRBV29-1,.,TRBJ2-3,TGCAGCGTCACAACTAGCGGGGGAGCCACAGATACGCAGTATTTT,CSVTTSGGATDTQYF
TRBD1,TRBV27,.,TRBJ1-2,TGTGCCAGCAGCCCTGGTGGGGGGACAGCAACTAACTATGGCTACACCTTC,CASSPGGGTATNYGYTF
.,TRBV12-3/TRBV12-4,.,TRBJ1-1,TGTGCCAGCAGTTCAGGCACTGAAGCTTTCTTT,CASSSGTEAFF
.,TRBV6-5,.,TRBJ1-6,TGTGCCAGCAGTTGGCTAGGCGAGGATTCACCCCTCCACTTT,CASSWLGEDSPLHF
TRBD1,TRBV19,.,TRBJ2-2,TGTGCCAGTAGTATCCGACAGGGGAACACCGGGGAGCTGTTTTTT,CASSIRQGNTGELFF
.,TRBV29-1,.,TRBJ1-2,TGCAGCGACTCCCCCCGAGGGCATCGACAAGAGTCCTATGGCTACACCTTC,CSDSPRGHRQESYGYTF
TRBD1,TRBV6-1,.,TRBJ2-5,TGTGCCAGCAGTGAAGTGGGACAGGACGAGACCCAGTACTTC,CASSEVGQDETQYF
.,TRBV9,.,TRBJ2-5,TGTGCCAGCAGCCCAGCCGGGGTCTGGGAGACCCAGTACTTC,CASSPAGVWETQYF
.,TRBV9,.,TRBJ1-3,TGTGCCAGCAGCGCAGGTTTAGTCTCTGGAAACACCATATATTTT,CASSAGLVSGNTIYF
.,TRBV7-3,.,TRBJ1-2,TGTGCCAGCAGCGAAGTCGGAGATAACTATGGCTACACCTTC,CASSEVGDNYGYTF
.,TRBV12-3/TRBV12-4,.,TRBJ2-2,TGTGCCAGCAGTCCCCAGGTCGCCGGGGAGCTGTTTTTT,CASSPQVAGELFF
.,TRBV6-5,.,TRBJ1-3,TGTGCCAGCAGTTCGGCGGGGGGGGCCTCTGGAAACACCATATATTTT,CASSSAGGASGNTIYF
TRBD1,TRBV9,once,TRBJ2-5,TGTGCCAGCAGCCCCCAGGGGGCAGTCTGGGGGCGGGGAGAGACCCAGTACTTC,CASSPQGAVWGRGETQYF
.,TRBV9,.,TRBJ2-5,TGTGCCAGCAGCGTAACCGCGGGGACCCAAGAGACCCAGTACTTC,CASSVTAGTQETQYF
TRBD1,TRBV9,.,TRBJ1-2,TGTGCCAGCAGCGTTTTTCCCGGGACAGGATCTAGCTATGGCTACACCTTC,CASSVFPGTGSSYGYTF
TRBD2,TRBV7-3,.,TRBJ2-1,TGTGCCAGCAGCGCAGCGGGACTGGGTTTGGGCTACAATGAGCAGTTCTTC,CASSAAGLGLGYNEQFF
TRBD2,TRBV5-1,.,TRBJ2-3,TGCGCCAGCAGCTTGGCGGGGGGGCCGGCAGATACGCAGTATTTT,CASSLAGGPADTQYF
TRBD2,TRBV2,few,TRBJ2-5,TGTGCCAGCAGTCCCATCGTACTAGCGGGGGGGCGCGAGACCCAGTACTTC,CASSPIVLAGGRETQYF
.,TRBV7-9,once,TRBJ1-2,TGTGCCAGCAGCTTGACACCGACTAACTATGGCTACACCTTC,CASSLTPTNYGYTF
.,TRBV6-5,.,TRBJ1-1,TGTGCCAGCAGTTACTCTCTGGGGAGAAACACTGAAGCTTTCTTT,CASSYSLGRNTEAFF
.,TRBV7-2,.,TRBJ2-4,TGTGCCAGCAGCTTAGATAACAGGGCACTCAAAAACATTCAGTACTTC,CASSLDNRALKNIQYF
.,TRBV2,once,TRBJ1-2,TGTGCCAGCAGTGAAGACTTTAACTATGGCTACACCTTC,CASSEDFNYGYTF
.,TRBV10-3,.,TRBJ1-3,TGTGCCATCAGTGAGTCGAGCAGGGCTGGAAACACCATATATTTT,CAISESSRAGNTIYF
TRBD1,TRBV5-6,.,TRBJ1-6,TGTGCCAGCAGCTCCCAGGGGGCGGGACATTCACCCCTCCACTTT,CASSSQGAGHSPLHF
.,TRBV3-1/TRBV3-2,once,TRBJ1-4,TGTGCCAGCAGCCAAATCACCGGGGGGGAAAAACTGTTTTTT,CASSQITGGEKLFF
.,TRBV18,once,TRBJ2-7,TGTGCCAGCTCACCACTAATGGCGGCTCAAGGCTACGAGCAGTACTTC,CASSPLMAAQGYEQYF
TRBD2,TRBV6-2/TRBV6-3,.,TRBJ2-1,TGTGCCAGCAGCCTACTAGCGGGGGCTTACAATGAGCAGTTCTTC,CASSLLAGAYNEQFF
TRBD2,TRBV6-5,.,TRBJ2-3,TGTGCCAGCAGCTCTCTCGCGGGGGGGCCCCGGTATTTT,CASSSLAGGPRYF
.,TRBV5-1,.,TRBJ1-4,TGCGCCAGCAGCCCGATGCAGGGGATAAATGAAAAACTGTTTTTT,CASSPMQGINEKLFF
.,TRBV27,.,TRBJ1-1,TGTGCCAGCACCTCAACGGGGGGCGGAACTGAAGCTTTCTTT,CASTSTGGGTEAFF
.,TRBV6-5,.,TRBJ1-4,TGTGCCAGCAGTACCCGGAGTTTTAATGAAAAACTGTTTTTT,CASSTRSFNEKLFF
TRBD1,TRBV28,.,TRBJ1-5,TGTGCCAGCAGCTATCTTCGGACAGGGCGGAGCAATCAGCCCCAGCATTTT,CASSYLRTGRSNQPQHF
.,TRBV18,.,TRBJ1-4,TGTGCCAGCTCACTCCGGGACATCAACTTTGCAACTAATGAAAAACTGTTTTTT,CASSLRDINFATNEKLFF
.,TRBV5-1,.,TRBJ2-6,TGCGCCAGCAGCTGTCTCTCCTGGGCCAACGTCCTGACTTTC,CASSCLSWANVLTF
.,TRBV3-1/TRBV3-2,.,TRBJ2-3,TGTGCCAGCAGCCAAGAATTACGGGGGGCGGATACGCAGTATTTT,CASSQELRGADTQYF
.,TRBV10-3,once,TRBJ1-2,TGTGCCATCAGTGAGCAGGGAGGGTTCTATGGCTACACCTTC,CAISEQGGFYGYTF
TRBD1,TRBV4-1,.,TRBJ1-2,TGCGCCAGCAGCCAAGATGAGGGACAGGTCTACTATGGCTACACCTTC,CASSQDEGQVYYGYTF
TRBD1,TRBV28,.,TRBJ2-1,TGTGCCAGCAGTACTACAGGGGGCGATGAGCAGTTCTTC,CASSTTGGDEQFF
TRBD1,TRBV7-9,.,TRBJ2-5,TGTGCCAGCAGCAAAGGGACAGGGGGCGAGGGGGAGACCCAGTACTTC,CASSKGTGGEGETQYF
TRBD1,TRBV9,.,TRBJ1-5,TGTGCCAGCAACGGACAGGGGTCGGATCAGCCCCAGCATTTT,CASNGQGSDQPQHF
TRBD1,TRBV27,once,TRBJ2-3,TGTGCCAGCAGTTTCCTAGGACAGGGGACAGATACGCAGTATTTT,CASSFLGQGTDTQYF
TRBD1,TRBV12-5,few,TRBJ1-3,TGTGCTAGTGGCAAACAGGGGGCTAAAGGAAACACCATATATTTT,CASGKQGAKGNTIYF
.,TRBV11-2,.,TRBJ2-2,TGTGCCAGCAGGCTGGGTCGAGGCGGTAACACCGGGGAGCTGTTTTTT,CASRLGRGGNTGELFF
.,TRBV13,.,TRBJ1-1,TGTGCCAGCAGCTTAGAGAGAGGGCCTATCATGAACACTGAAGCTTTCTTT,CASSLERGPIMNTEAFF
.,TRBV30,.,TRBJ1-1,TGTGCCTGGAGCGAAGCACCAGGGCGGAAACCTGAAGCTTTCTTT,CAWSEAPGRKPEAFF
TRBD2,TRBV2,.,TRBJ2-1,TGTGCCAGCAGTGAAAGCGGGGGGATGGCCTACAATGAGCAGTTCTTC,CASSESGGMAYNEQFF